This TCR beta chain appears in the sequencing data of a study of T-cell memory formation after mild COVID-19. The CDR3 runs 13 residues. The germline CDR1 and CDR2 sequences are MRHNA and SNTAGT. Between the trimmed V and J ends, which lost 6 bases and 4 bases, there was a span of 10 bases. Study-level points and caveats: Largely, contracting CD4+ clones fell within CM and EM, and contracting CD8+ clones within EMRA.

The TCR alpha and TCR beta cDNA libraries, bearing sample barcodes and UMIs, were generated by 5'RACE using constant-segment primers. From the 5' RACE reads, TCRdb called clonotypes with MiXCR, one entry per CDR3 protein. The repertoire holds about 260,000 distinct CDR3 sequences, with 16% as singletons. This clonotype was observed a few times. Antigen specificity is unknown. The sequence was collected from a man younger than 35 who had mild COVID-19 (a few samples of this study predate the infection). Cell type and time point are not known. The specimen was PBMCs or a T cell subset sorted from them (not recorded which). The chain uses TRBV6-4 and TRBJ1-5; no clear D gene. The CDR3 here is CASSEDLNQPQHF. In DNA, the CDR3 is TGTGCCAGCAGCGAGGACCTAAATCAGCCCCAGCATTTT.